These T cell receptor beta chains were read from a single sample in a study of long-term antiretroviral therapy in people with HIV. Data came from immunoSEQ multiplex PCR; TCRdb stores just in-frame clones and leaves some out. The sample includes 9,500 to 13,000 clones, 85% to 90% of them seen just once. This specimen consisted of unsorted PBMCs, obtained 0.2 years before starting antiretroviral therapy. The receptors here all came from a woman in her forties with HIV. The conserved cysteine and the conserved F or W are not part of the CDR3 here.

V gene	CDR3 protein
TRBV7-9	ASSFSRGENSPLH
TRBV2	ASSRGPHGAETQY
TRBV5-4	ASSLVGQDYGYT
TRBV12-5	ASGLVQSSYEQY
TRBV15	ATSRDWGFNTEAF
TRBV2	ASSEFPGGGYGYT
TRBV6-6	ASSSEKEVNYGYT
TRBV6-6	ASSSPYNEQF
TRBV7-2	ASSSEPPGGGQPQH
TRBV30	AWDRGSTDTQY
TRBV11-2	ASSLGSGGGSPLH
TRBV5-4	ASSLEGYGGGYGYT
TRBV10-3	AISNYNEQF
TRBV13	ASSSGTYGYT
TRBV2	ASSDQLGTAGEKLF
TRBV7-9	ASSFRQGGYNEQF
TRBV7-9	ASSLYWTSGGLSYEQY
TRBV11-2	ASSRLGDYEQY
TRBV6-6	ASSYSGRSTEETQY
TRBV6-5	ASSYSREPGYGYT
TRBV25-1	ASSSPGQGYNEQF
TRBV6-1	ASSEQSSGNTIY
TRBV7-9	ASSFQRDLHNEQF
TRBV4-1	ASSLRGGHTEAF
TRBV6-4	ASSVTGTGAHEQY
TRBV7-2	ASSFRTGEGSPLH
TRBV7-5	ARITSSRQSRANVLT
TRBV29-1	SVEGITGPIYNEQF
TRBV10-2	ASSESVTSRTSD
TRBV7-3	ASSKRGGASYNEQF
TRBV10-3	AIRGTGEGNEQF
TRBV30	AWSANGNQPQH
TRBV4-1	ASSQVISAHEQY
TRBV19	ASSMISFDQPQH
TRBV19	ASSPLWQSAGELF